The T cell receptor beta chain under discussion was sequenced for a study of human T cells and chemical hapten exposure. The CDR3 consists of 15 residues. Germline lookup yields CDR1 MNHNY and CDR2 SVGAGI (reference sequence). V was clipped by 5 bases and J by 4 bases, with 17 bases between them. The time point here: patch test 2, 6 weeks after DPC sensitization. The treatment denotes: therapeutic diphenylcyclopropenone sensitization with weekly scalp DPC. Samples of blood were obtained prior to the application of each patch test. One entry per CDR3 protein results from TCRdb running MiXCR on the RACE reads. This sample yields 360,000 or so distinct CDR3 sequences, of which about 6% are seen a single time; under 7% belongs to the top ten. This clonotype has a handful of counts.

The starting material was whole blood, obtained in connection with sensitization to the hapten diphenylcyclopropenone (DPC). This clonotype was sampled from a woman between 18 and 30 years old with alopecia areata. Some clones in this sample may be carry-over from other donors' samples. This chain connects TRBV6-6 to TRBJ1-2; D is undetermined. The CDR3 bases are TGTGCCAGCAGTCGCGCAGGAGTGCCTCTCTATGGCTACACCTTC. Amino acid sequence: CASSRAGVPLYGYTF.